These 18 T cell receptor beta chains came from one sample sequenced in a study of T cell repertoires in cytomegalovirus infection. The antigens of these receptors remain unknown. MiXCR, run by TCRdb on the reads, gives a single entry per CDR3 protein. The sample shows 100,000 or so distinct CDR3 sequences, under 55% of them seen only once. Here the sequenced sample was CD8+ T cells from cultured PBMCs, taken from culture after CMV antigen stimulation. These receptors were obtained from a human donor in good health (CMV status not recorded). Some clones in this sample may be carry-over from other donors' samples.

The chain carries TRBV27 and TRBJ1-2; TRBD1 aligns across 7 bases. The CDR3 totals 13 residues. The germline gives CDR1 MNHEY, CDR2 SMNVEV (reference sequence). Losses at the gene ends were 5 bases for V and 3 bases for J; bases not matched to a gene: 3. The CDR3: CASSNGQDYGYTF. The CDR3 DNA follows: TGTGCCAGCAGTAACGGACAGGACTATGGCTACACCTTC.

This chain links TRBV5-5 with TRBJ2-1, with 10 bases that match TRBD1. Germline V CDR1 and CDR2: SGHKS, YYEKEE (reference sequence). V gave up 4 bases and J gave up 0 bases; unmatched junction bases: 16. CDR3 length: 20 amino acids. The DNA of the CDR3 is TGTGCCAGCAGCGAGCCGGGACAGGGGTTATCCCCTAGCTCCTACAATGAGCAGTTCTTC. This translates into CASSEPGQGLSPSSYNEQFF.

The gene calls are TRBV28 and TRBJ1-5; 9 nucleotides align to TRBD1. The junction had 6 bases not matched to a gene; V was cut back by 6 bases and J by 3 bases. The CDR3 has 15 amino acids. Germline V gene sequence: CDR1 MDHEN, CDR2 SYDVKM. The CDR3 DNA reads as TGTGCCAGCAGGTCCGGGACAGGGACCAATCAGCCCCAGCATTTT. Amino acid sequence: CASRSGTGTNQPQHF. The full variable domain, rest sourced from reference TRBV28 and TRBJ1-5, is DVKVTQSSRYLVKRTGEKVFLECVQDMDHENMFWYRQDPGLGLRLIYFSYDVKMKEKGDIPEGYSVSREKKERFSLILESASTNQTSMYLCASRSGTGTNQPQHFGDGTRLSIL.

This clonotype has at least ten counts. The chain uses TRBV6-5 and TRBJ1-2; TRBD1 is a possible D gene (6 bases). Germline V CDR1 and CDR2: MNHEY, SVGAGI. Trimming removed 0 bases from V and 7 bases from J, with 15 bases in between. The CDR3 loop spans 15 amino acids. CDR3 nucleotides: TGTGCCAGCAGTTACTCTTCGTCGGGGACAATTGGCTACACCTTC. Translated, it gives CASSYSSSGTIGYTF.

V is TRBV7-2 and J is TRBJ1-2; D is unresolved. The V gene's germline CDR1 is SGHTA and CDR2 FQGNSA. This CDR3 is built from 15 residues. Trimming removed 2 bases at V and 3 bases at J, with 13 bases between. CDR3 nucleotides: TGTGCCAGCAGCTTAAAGGAGGGCAGCCACTATGGCTACACCTTC. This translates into CASSLKEGSHYGYTF.

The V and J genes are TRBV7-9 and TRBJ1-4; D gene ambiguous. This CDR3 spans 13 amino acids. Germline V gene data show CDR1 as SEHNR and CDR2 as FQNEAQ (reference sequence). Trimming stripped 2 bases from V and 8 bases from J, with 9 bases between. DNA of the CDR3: TGTGCCAGCAGCTTAATCGATTGGGAAAAACTGTTTTTT. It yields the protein CASSLIDWEKLFF. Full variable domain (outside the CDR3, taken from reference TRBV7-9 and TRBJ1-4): DTGVSQNPRHKITKRGQNVTFRCDPISEHNRLYWYRQTLGQGPEFLTYFQNEAQLEKSRLLSDRFSAERPKGSFSTLEIQRTEQGDSAMYLCASSLIDWEKLFFGSGTQLSVL.

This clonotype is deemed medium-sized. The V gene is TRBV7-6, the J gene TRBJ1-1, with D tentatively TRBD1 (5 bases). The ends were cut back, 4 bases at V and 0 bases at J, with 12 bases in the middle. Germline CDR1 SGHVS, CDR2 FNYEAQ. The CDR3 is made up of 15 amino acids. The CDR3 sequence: CASSSTTVLNTEAFF. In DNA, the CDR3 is TGTGCCAGCAGCTCGACGACAGTCCTGAACACTGAAGCTTTCTTT.

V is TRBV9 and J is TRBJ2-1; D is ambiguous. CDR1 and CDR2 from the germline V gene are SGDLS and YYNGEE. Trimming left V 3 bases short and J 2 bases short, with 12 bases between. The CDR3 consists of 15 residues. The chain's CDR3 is CASSGQTATYNEQFF. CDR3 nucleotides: TGTGCCAGCAGCGGTCAGACGGCCACCTACAATGAGCAGTTCTTC.

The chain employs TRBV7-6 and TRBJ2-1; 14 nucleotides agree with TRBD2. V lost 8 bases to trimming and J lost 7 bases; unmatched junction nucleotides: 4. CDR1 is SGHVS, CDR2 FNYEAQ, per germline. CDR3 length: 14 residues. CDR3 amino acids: CASSRTSGGNEQFF. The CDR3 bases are TGTGCCAGCTCCAGGACTAGCGGGGGGAATGAGCAGTTCTTC.

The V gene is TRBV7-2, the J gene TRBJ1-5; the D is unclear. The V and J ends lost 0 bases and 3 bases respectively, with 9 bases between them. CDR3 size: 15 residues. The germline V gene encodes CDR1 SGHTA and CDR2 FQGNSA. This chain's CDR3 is CASSLAPGNNQPQHF. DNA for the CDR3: TGTGCCAGCAGCTTAGCGCCCGGGAACAATCAGCCCCAGCATTTT.

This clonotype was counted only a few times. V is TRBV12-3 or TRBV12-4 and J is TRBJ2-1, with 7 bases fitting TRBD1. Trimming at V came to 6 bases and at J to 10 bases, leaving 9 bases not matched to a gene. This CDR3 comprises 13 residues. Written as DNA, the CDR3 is TGTGCCAGCAGCTCCGACAGGGTGGACGAGCAGTTCTTC. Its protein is CASSSDRVDEQFF.

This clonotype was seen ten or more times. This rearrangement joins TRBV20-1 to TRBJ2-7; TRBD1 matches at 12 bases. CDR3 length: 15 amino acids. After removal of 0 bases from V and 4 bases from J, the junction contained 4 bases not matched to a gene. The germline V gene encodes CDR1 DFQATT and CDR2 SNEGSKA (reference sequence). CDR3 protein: CSARDWDRGLYEQYF. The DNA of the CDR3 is TGCAGTGCTAGAGACTGGGACAGGGGGCTTTACGAGCAGTACTTC.

In DNA, the CDR3 is TGTGCCAGCAGTTTATTTGGCAGGGGGTGGCATGGCTACACCTTC. Its protein product is CASSLFGRGWHGYTF. The chain employs TRBV27 and TRBJ1-2; 7 positions match TRBD1. CDR1 and CDR2 from the germline V gene are MNHEY and SMNVEV (reference sequence). The V and J ends lost 1 base and 6 bases, in that order; junction bases with no gene match: 8. This CDR3 spans 15 amino acids.

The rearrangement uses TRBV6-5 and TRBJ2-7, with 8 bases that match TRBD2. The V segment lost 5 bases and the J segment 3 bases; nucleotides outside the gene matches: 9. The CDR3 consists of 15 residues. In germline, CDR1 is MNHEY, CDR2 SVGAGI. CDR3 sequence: CASSTLGGGVYEQYF. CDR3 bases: TGTGCCAGCAGTACCCTCGGGGGGGGGGTCTACGAGCAGTACTTC.

The CDR3 DNA is TGCGCCAGCAGCACCCAATTCGGGGATACGCAGTATTTT. It translates to CASSTQFGDTQYF. V gene TRBV5-1 combines with J gene TRBJ2-3, with D uncertain. This CDR3 spans 13 amino acids. Germline V CDR1 and CDR2: SGHRS, YFSETQ. V lost 4 bases and J 6 bases, leaving 12 bases between the germline ends.

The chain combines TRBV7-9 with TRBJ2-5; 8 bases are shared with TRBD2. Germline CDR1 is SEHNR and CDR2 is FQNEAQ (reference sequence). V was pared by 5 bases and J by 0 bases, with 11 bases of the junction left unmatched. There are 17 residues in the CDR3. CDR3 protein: CASSPPGSGGNQETQYF. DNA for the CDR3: TGTGCCAGCAGCCCGCCGGGGAGCGGGGGAAACCAAGAGACCCAGTACTTC. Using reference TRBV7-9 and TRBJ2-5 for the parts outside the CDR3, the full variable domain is DTGVSQNPRHKITKRGQNVTFRCDPISEHNRLYWYRQTLGQGPEFLTYFQNEAQLEKSRLLSDRFSAERPKGSFSTLEIQRTEQGDSAMYLCASSPPGSGGNQETQYFGPGTRLLVL.

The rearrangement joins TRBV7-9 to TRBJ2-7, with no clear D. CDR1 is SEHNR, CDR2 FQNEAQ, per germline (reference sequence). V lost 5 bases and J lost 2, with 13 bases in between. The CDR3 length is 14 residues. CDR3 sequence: CASSPNGATYEQYF. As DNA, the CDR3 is TGTGCCAGCAGCCCAAACGGAGCTACCTACGAGCAGTACTTC.

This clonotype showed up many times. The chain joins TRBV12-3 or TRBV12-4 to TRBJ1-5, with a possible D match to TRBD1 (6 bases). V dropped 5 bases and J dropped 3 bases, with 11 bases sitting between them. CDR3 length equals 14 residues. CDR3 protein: CASSHGQSNQPQHF. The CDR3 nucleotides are TGTGCCAGCAGTCATGGACAGTCCAATCAGCCCCAGCATTTT.